The 27 T cell receptor beta chains listed next were all sequenced from one sample in a study of blood T cell repertoires in COVID-19. The assay was immunoSEQ multiplex PCR, and TCRdb's table has in-frame clones only and misses some. The sample carries some 68,000 clones, 90% recorded once. Input material: peripheral blood. The source is a middle-aged man with COVID-19, enrolled during active disease.

The chain has TRBV19 and TRBJ1-2, with D perhaps matching TRBD1 (5 bases). CDR3 size: 13 residues. The germline gives CDR1 LNHDA, CDR2 SQIVND (reference sequence). Trimming removed 6 bases at V and 10 bases at J, with 18 bases between. The CDR3 protein is CASRGTQGTAYTF. The CDR3 nucleotides read TGTGCCAGTAGGGGGACTCAAGGGACCGCCTACACCTTC.

The chain recombines TRBV2 with TRBJ1-3; D possibly corresponds to TRBD1 (5 bases). CDR3 size: 14 residues. V dropped 7 bases and J dropped 3 bases, with 13 bases sitting between them. Germline V CDR1 and CDR2: SNHLY, FYNNEI. The chain's CDR3 is CASTSGTDGNTIYF. The CDR3 nucleotides are TGTGCCAGCACTTCGGGGACTGATGGAAACACCATATATTTT.

This clone was detected a few times. V gene TRBV28 combines with J gene TRBJ2-3; the match to TRBD2 covers 8 bases. CDR1 MDHEN and CDR2 SYDVKM come from the germline V gene. The CDR3 is 17 amino acids. J was trimmed by 0 bases and V by 6 bases; bases with no gene match: 11. CDR3 nucleotides: TGTGCCAGCAGCGGCCCCTTACTAGCGGCTAGCACAGATACGCAGTATTTT. This translates into CASSGPLLAASTDTQYF.

The chain is built from TRBV5-6 and TRBJ2-1; tentative D call: TRBD2 (6 bases). The CDR3 is 18 residues long. V shed 4 bases and J shed 2 bases, with 22 bases lying between them. The germline V gene encodes CDR1 SGHDT and CDR2 YYEEEE. For the CDR3, the DNA is TGTGCCAGCAGCCCCTCACCTGGACGGGGACTCACCTACAATGAGCAGTTCTTC. Protein product: CASSPSPGRGLTYNEQFF. The whole variable domain, remainder taken from reference TRBV5-6 and TRBJ2-1, is DAGVTQSPTHLIKTRGQQVTLRCSPKSGHDTVSWYQQALGQGPQFIFQYYEEEERQRGNFPDRFSGHQFPNYSSELNVNALLLGDSALYLCASSPSPGRGLTYNEQFFGPGTRLTVL.

This chain connects TRBV2 to TRBJ2-2; D may be TRBD1 (6 bases). CDR3 length equals 16 residues. Trimming took 6 bases from V and 3 from J, leaving 17 bases between them. Germline V gene data show CDR1 as SNHLY and CDR2 as FYNNEI. The CDR3 coding sequence is TGTGCCAGCAGCACACCAGGGGTTCGGGACACCGGGGAGCTGTTTTTT. Translated: CASSTPGVRDTGELFF.

This chain uses TRBV7-2 with TRBJ2-2, with 8 bases identical to TRBD2. CDR1 and CDR2 (germline): SGHTA, FQGNSA. The CDR3 has 19 residues. V lost 5 bases to trimming and J lost 0 bases; unmatched junction nucleotides: 14. Here the CDR3 reads CASSAGTRVGLPNTGELFF. The CDR3 DNA reads as TGTGCCAGCAGCGCCGGGACTAGGGTTGGTCTTCCGAACACCGGGGAGCTGTTTTTT.

The chain is built from TRBV27 and TRBJ2-3; TRBD1 might be the D (5 bases). The V gene lost 8 bases and the J gene lost 2 bases, with 11 bases spanning the gap. Germline V lookup: CDR1 MNHEY, CDR2 SMNVEV (reference sequence). The CDR3 has 13 residues. CDR3 sequence (DNA): TGTGCCAGCGGGGCTGCCACCACAGATACGCAGTATTTT. It codes for CASGAATTDTQYF.

This clone was found a few times. The chain couples TRBV6-2 or TRBV6-3 to TRBJ1-6; D is perhaps TRBD1 (5 bases). The V end was cut by 4 bases, the J end by 5 bases, with 6 bases between. Germline lookup yields CDR1 MNHEY and CDR2 SVGEGT. This CDR3 comprises 13 residues. Here the CDR3 DNA reads TGTGCCAGCAGTTCCAGGGATAATTCACCCCTCCACTTT. It is translated as CASSSRDNSPLHF.

V usage is TRBV29-1 and J usage is TRBJ1-3; 8 bases align to TRBD1. The ends lost 7 bases at V and 2 bases at J; junction bases unmatched: 4. This CDR3 spans 13 amino acids. The germline V gene has CDR1 SQVTM and CDR2 ANQGSEA. The CDR3 coding sequence is TGCAGCGCCTCGGACAGGGCTGGAAACACCATATATTTT. Its translation is CSASDRAGNTIYF.

V gene TRBV4-2 combines with J gene TRBJ1-1, with 10 bases that match TRBD1. The junction had 3 bases not matched to a gene; V was cut back by 5 bases and J by 0 bases. The V gene's germline CDR1 is LGHNA and CDR2 YNFKEQ. This CDR3 region has 15 residues. CDR3 amino acids: CASSRDRGVNTEAFF. The CDR3 coding sequence is TGTGCCAGCAGCAGGGACAGGGGCGTGAACACTGAAGCTTTCTTT.

The chain combines TRBV10-3 with TRBJ2-3; TRBD2 matches 14 bases. The germline V gene has CDR1 ENHRY and CDR2 SYGVKD. The trim removed 10 bases at V and 1 base at J, leaving 10 bases unmatched. The CDR3 consists of 17 residues. CDR3 in DNA: TGTGCCACCACGACTAGCGGGAGGGCCGGTGGCACAGATACGCAGTATTTT. Encoded protein: CATTTSGRAGGTDTQYF.

In DNA, the CDR3 is TGTGCCAGCGGGGGACAGGGGGCCGGCAATGAGCAGTTCTTC. This gives the protein CASGGQGAGNEQFF. The rearrangement links TRBV2 to TRBJ2-1; 12 positions match TRBD1. With 8 bases clipped from V and 6 bases from J, the junction kept 5 bases outside the gene matches. Germline loops: CDR1 SNHLY, CDR2 FYNNEI. The CDR3 spans 14 residues. Complete variable domain (other parts from reference TRBV2 and TRBJ2-1): EPEVTQTPSHQVTQMGQEVILRCVPISNHLYFYWYRQILGQKVEFLVSFYNNEISEKSEIFDDQFSVERPDGSNFTLKIRSTKLEDSAMYFCASGGQGAGNEQFFGPGTRLTVL.

The chain joins TRBV15 to TRBJ2-7; D is ambiguous. Trimming stripped 0 bases from V and 4 bases from J, with 7 bases between. The germline V gene has CDR1 LNHNV and CDR2 YYDKDF (reference sequence). The CDR3 loop spans 13 amino acids. The CDR3: CATSRDPSYEQYF. The CDR3 DNA follows: TGTGCCACCAGCAGAGATCCGTCGTACGAGCAGTACTTC.

This clone was detected once. The V call is TRBV15, the J call TRBJ1-4; unclear D gene. The CDR3 loop spans 17 amino acids. With 0 bases removed from V and 0 bases from J, the gap between germline ends came to 11 bases. Per the germline V gene, CDR1 is LNHNV and CDR2 is YYDKDF (reference sequence). The CDR3 region is CATSRDPPTATNEKLFF. DNA for the CDR3: TGTGCCACCAGCAGAGACCCTCCCACGGCAACTAATGAAAAACTGTTTTTT.

This clone has a single count. The chain recombines TRBV5-1 with TRBJ2-7; no clear D. CDR1 is SGHRS and CDR2 is YFSETQ in the germline V gene. The CDR3 totals 14 residues. V lost 0 bases, J lost 5 bases, and 12 bases lay in between. CDR3 sequence reads: CASSLGASPDEQYF. The CDR3 coding sequence is TGCGCCAGCAGCTTGGGCGCTTCCCCGGACGAGCAGTACTTC.

The chain has TRBV5-1 and TRBJ1-2, with D unresolved. This CDR3 is built from 14 residues. The germline V and J ends were trimmed by 1 base and 6 bases, with 13 bases remaining between them. Germline loops: CDR1 SGHRS, CDR2 YFSETQ. CDR3: CASSLLATEDGYTF. The CDR3 nucleotides read TGCGCCAGCAGCTTGTTGGCAACCGAGGATGGCTACACCTTC.

The chain has TRBV11-2 and TRBJ1-1, with D possibly being TRBD1 (6 bases). CDR1 is SGHAT, CDR2 FQNNGV, per germline. The CDR3 has 14 amino acids. Trimming removed 3 bases from V and 7 bases from J, with 15 bases in between. CDR3 amino acids: CASSFRGGRNEAFF. CDR3 DNA: TGTGCCAGCAGCTTTCGAGGGGGACGGAATGAAGCTTTCTTT.

The chain uses TRBV28 and TRBJ1-2, with 7 bases identical to TRBD1. Looked up from germline, CDR1 is MDHEN and CDR2 is SYDVKM. The CDR3 consists of 17 residues. V lost 6 bases, J lost 4 bases, and 17 bases stayed unmatched. In nucleotides, the CDR3 is TGTGCCAGCAGCTTGACAGGGCTAAACACCGGGGTCTATGGCTACACCTTC. This sequence encodes CASSLTGLNTGVYGYTF.

The V gene is TRBV11-1, the J gene TRBJ2-1; weak D call: TRBD2 (5 bases). The CDR3 is 15 residues long. Looked up from germline, CDR1 is SGHAT and CDR2 is FQDESV (reference sequence). The germline V and J ends were trimmed by 1 base and 6 bases, with 13 bases remaining between them. The CDR3 DNA reads as TGTGCCAGCAGCTTAGAGGGCAGCCGGGGCAATGAGCAGTTCTTC. This codes for CASSLEGSRGNEQFF.

The CDR3 sequence: CASSLVARYEQYF. The CDR3 DNA reads as TGTGCCAGCAGCTTAGTGGCCAGGTACGAGCAGTACTTC. The chain joins TRBV11-2 to TRBJ2-7; no reliable D call. The CDR3 runs to 13 residues. The ends were cut back, 1 base at V and 4 bases at J, with 8 bases in the middle. Germline CDR1 and CDR2: SGHAT and FQNNGV.

J is TRBJ1-4 and V is TRBV5-8, with TRBD1 matching 8 bases. Germline CDR1 and CDR2: SGHTS and YDEGEE. The CDR3 runs 16 residues. V gave up 7 bases and J gave up 4 bases; unmatched junction bases: 12. The CDR3 reads CASSGGARADNEKLFF. CDR3 DNA: TGTGCCAGCTCAGGGGGCGCGAGGGCAGATAATGAAAAACTGTTTTTT.

This rearrangement joins TRBV2 to TRBJ1-2; 8 bases are shared with TRBD1. V lost 6 bases and J lost 4; bases outside the gene matches: 7. Germline V gene data show CDR1 as SNHLY and CDR2 as FYNNEI. The CDR3 spans 14 residues. The CDR3 coding sequence is TGTGCCAGCAGGGAGACAGGGGAACCCTATGGCTACACCTTC. This translates into CASRETGEPYGYTF. The full variable domain, in which reference TRBV2 and TRBJ1-2 provide the parts outside the CDR3, is EPEVTQTPSHQVTQMGQEVILRCVPISNHLYFYWYRQILGQKVEFLVSFYNNEISEKSEIFDDQFSVERPDGSNFTLKIRSTKLEDSAMYFCASRETGEPYGYTFGSGTRLTVV.

The J gene is TRBJ2-1, the V gene TRBV28; 10 nucleotides line up with TRBD2. The CDR3 loop spans 15 amino acids. Germline lookup yields CDR1 MDHEN and CDR2 SYDVKM. J gave up 8 bases and V 7 bases, and 11 bases lay outside the gene matches. The CDR3 coding sequence is TGTGCCAGCACCCCTTTAGCGGGAGGTCGCGATGAGCAGTTCTTC. Protein product: CASTPLAGGRDEQFF. Complete variable domain (other parts from reference TRBV28 and TRBJ2-1): DVKVTQSSRYLVKRTGEKVFLECVQDMDHENMFWYRQDPGLGLRLIYFSYDVKMKEKGDIPEGYSVSREKKERFSLILESASTNQTSMYLCASTPLAGGRDEQFFGPGTRLTVL.

This chain links TRBV9 with TRBJ2-1; tentatively, D is TRBD1 (6 bases). CDR1 and CDR2 (germline): SGDLS, YYNGEE. The length of the CDR3 is 15 residues. V was trimmed by 4 bases and J by 7 bases, leaving 18 bases between them. CDR3 sequence: CASSPELRGPNEQFF. The CDR3 bases are TGTGCCAGCAGCCCGGAACTCAGGGGTCCGAATGAGCAGTTCTTC. Together with reference TRBV9 and TRBJ2-1, the CDR3 gives the full variable domain: DSGVTQTPKHLITATGQRVTLRCSPRSGDLSVYWYQQSLDQGLQFLIQYYNGEERAKGNILERFSAQQFPDLHSELNLSSLELGDSALYFCASSPELRGPNEQFFGPGTRLTVL.

The chain combines TRBV18 with TRBJ2-1; 10 nucleotides line up with TRBD2. The CDR3 is 15 residues long. The ends lost 5 bases at V and 2 bases at J; junction bases unmatched: 3. Germline assignment: CDR1 KGHSH and CDR2 LQKENI. This chain's CDR3 is CASSASGGAYNEQFF. Written as DNA, the CDR3 is TGTGCCAGCTCAGCTAGCGGGGGCGCCTACAATGAGCAGTTCTTC.

This chain joins TRBV19 and TRBJ1-3, with D unresolved. The V end lost 5 bases, the J end lost 0 bases, and 5 bases lay between the germline ends. This CDR3 region has 13 residues. Germline CDR1 LNHDA, CDR2 SQIVND (reference sequence). CDR3 sequence reads: CASSESSGNTIYF. The CDR3 coding sequence is TGTGCCAGTAGTGAGAGCTCTGGAAACACCATATATTTT.

V usage is TRBV30 and J usage is TRBJ2-2; 9 nucleotides align to TRBD2. Trimming removed 4 bases from V and 1 base from J; junction bases left unmatched: 1. The CDR3 consists of 14 residues. Germline CDR1 GTSNPN, CDR2 SVGIG (reference sequence). CDR3: CAWTSGENTGELFF. The CDR3 region has the DNA TGTGCCTGGACTAGCGGGGAGAACACCGGGGAGCTGTTTTTT.